This T cell receptor beta chain is from a study of shared T cell receptors in the human thymus. Sequencing used immunoSEQ multiplex PCR; TCRdb keeps in-frame clones, though not all of them. The sample consists of roughly 500,000 clones, around 78% of them appearing once. The CDR3 spans 17 residues. Per the germline V gene, CDR1 is LGHNA and CDR2 is YNFKEQ. J lost 0 bases, V lost 1 base, and 0 bases had no gene match. These data also formed part of another study, on human thymus T cells.

The specimen sequenced was thymocytes. V usage is TRBV4-2 and J usage is TRBJ2-2; 12 bases are shared with TRBD2. This clonotype was sampled from a boy younger than two with a congenital heart defect. In DNA form, the CDR3 reads TGTGCCAGCAGCCAAGGACTAGCGGGAGCGAACACCGGGGAGCTGTTTTTT. This codes for CASSQGLAGANTGELFF.